Below, 22 T cell receptor beta chains from the same sample are listed, as sequenced in a study of cytomegalovirus exposure and HLA in healthy donors. The PCR employed 60 Vbeta primers together with 13 Jbeta primers. Profiling relied on immunoSEQ multiplex PCR, and the TCRdb table lists in-frame clones only, not all of them. The table lists roughly 150,000 clones, around 75% of them singletons. Sequenced sample: PBMCs. Receptors were obtained from a man aged 18 to 30 in good health and CMV-seronegative.

The sample holds a few counts of this clone. The chain uses TRBV9 and TRBJ1-1; no reliable D call. V was trimmed by 3 bases and J by 5 bases, leaving 14 bases between them. The CDR3 loop spans 14 amino acids. The germline V gene has CDR1 SGDLS and CDR2 YYNGEE. The CDR3 DNA is TGTGCCAGCAGCGCCCACTCGGGAGGGACTGAAGCTTTCTTT. This translates into CASSAHSGGTEAFF.

The chain employs TRBV11-2 and TRBJ1-2; perhaps TRBD1 as D (5 bases). Trimming cost V 1 base and J 4 bases, with 19 bases left between them. The germline CDR1 and CDR2 sequences are SGHAT and FQNNGV. The CDR3 runs 17 residues. For the CDR3, the DNA is TGTGCCAGCAGCTTAGGAGTTATGGGGGGACGGGGCTATGGCTACACCTTC. Protein product: CASSLGVMGGRGYGYTF.

This chain uses TRBV10-3 with TRBJ2-1; 12 nucleotides match TRBD2. CDR1 and CDR2 (germline): ENHRY, SYGVKD. The CDR3 has 17 amino acids. Trimming at V came to 4 bases and at J to 1 base, leaving 5 bases not matched to a gene. CDR3 coding DNA: TGTGCCATCAGTGGGACTAGCGGGATACGTTCCTACAATGAGCAGTTCTTC. Encoded protein: CAISGTSGIRSYNEQFF.

This chain uses TRBV19 with TRBJ2-7; possibly TRBD1 for D (6 bases). Germline V gives CDR1 LNHDA, CDR2 SQIVND (reference sequence). The CDR3 has 15 residues. The V and J ends lost 1 base and 0 bases respectively, with 10 bases between them. CDR3 residues: CASSIGGTLSYEQYF. The DNA for the CDR3 is TGTGCCAGTAGTATAGGAGGGACACTCTCCTACGAGCAGTACTTC.

This clone was seen a single time. CDR3 protein: CASSLAGTSGPYNEQFF. Written as DNA, the CDR3 is TGTGCCAGCAGCTTGGCCGGGACTAGCGGGCCGTACAATGAGCAGTTCTTC. The chain couples TRBV5-4 to TRBJ2-1; 12 bases agree with TRBD2. The CDR3 loop spans 17 amino acids. J lost 4 bases, V lost 0 bases, and 5 bases had no gene match. CDR1 and CDR2 (germline): SGHNT, YYREEE (reference sequence).

V gene TRBV6-6 combines with J gene TRBJ2-1; 8 bases agree with TRBD2. The CDR3 length is 15 residues. The germline CDR1 and CDR2 sequences are MNHNY and SVGAGI (reference sequence). Trimming took 5 bases from V and 7 from J; bases not matched to a gene: 10. The CDR3 loop reads CASSRTGLGTNEQFF. The CDR3 DNA reads as TGTGCCAGCAGTCGAACGGGACTAGGGACGAATGAGCAGTTCTTC.

CDR3 residues: CASSLGPQGTAIETQYF. The CDR3 coding sequence is TGCGCCAGCAGCTTGGGGCCTCAGGGTACCGCAATAGAGACCCAGTACTTC. V and J are TRBV5-1 and TRBJ2-5; possible D gene TRBD1, 5 bases. Trimming removed 0 bases at V and 4 bases at J, with 19 bases between. The CDR3 runs 17 residues. Looked up from germline, CDR1 is SGHRS and CDR2 is YFSETQ.

The rearrangement links TRBV6-5 to TRBJ2-7; no clear D gene. The CDR3 spans 16 residues. From germline, CDR1 is MNHEY and CDR2 SVGAGI. Trimming pared 0 bases from V and 0 bases from J, leaving 12 bases between. The CDR3 is CASSYSNTDSSYEQYF. CDR3 DNA: TGTGCCAGCAGTTACTCGAATACAGATAGCTCCTACGAGCAGTACTTC.

This clone has more than one count but fewer than ten. The rearrangement links TRBV11-2 to TRBJ1-3; no reliable D call. Germline loops: CDR1 SGHAT, CDR2 FQNNGV. V was pared by 7 bases and J by 0 bases, with 10 bases between. This CDR3 comprises 14 residues. CDR3 sequence: CASTSTNSGNTIYF. In DNA, the CDR3 is TGTGCCAGCACCTCGACAAACTCTGGAAACACCATATATTTT.

This chain uses TRBV9 with TRBJ2-5, with D perhaps TRBD2 (6 bases). The closer fit of TRBJ2-7 to the DNA end suggests the J call may be wrong. Germline values: CDR1 SGDLS, CDR2 YYNGEE. CDR3 length equals 13 residues. CDR3 amino acids: CASSPRTKGEQYF. The DNA of the CDR3 is TGTGCCAGCAGCCCTCGGACTAAGGGCGAGCAGTACTTC.

V is TRBV4-3 and J is TRBJ1-5; 10 bases line up with TRBD1. In germline, CDR1 is LGHNA, CDR2 YSLEER. CDR3 length: 14 amino acids. V lost 3 bases to trimming and J lost 4 bases; unmatched junction nucleotides: 0. CDR3 nucleotide sequence: TGCGCCAGCAGCCAGGACAGGGGGAATCAGCCCCAGCATTTT. Its translation: CASSQDRGNQPQHF.

The chain joins TRBV2 to TRBJ2-1, with TRBD1 matching 9 bases. The CDR3 length is 15 residues. CDR1 SNHLY and CDR2 FYNNEI come from the germline V gene. V was pared by 4 bases and J by 7 bases, with 8 bases of the junction left unmatched. The CDR3 DNA is TGTGCCAGCAGTGGGGAACAGGGGGCGCGGAATGAGCAGTTCTTC. It encodes CASSGEQGARNEQFF.

The chain combines TRBV11-3 with TRBJ2-3; D might be TRBD1 (5 bases). Germline V gene lookup returns CDR1 SGHNT and CDR2 YENEEA. The CDR3 totals 14 residues. The germline V and J ends were trimmed by 3 bases and 2 bases, with 9 bases remaining between them. CDR3 sequence: CASSLGRNTDTQYF. The CDR3 DNA sequence: TGTGCCAGCAGCTTGGGGCGGAACACAGATACGCAGTATTTT.

This chain joins TRBV10-2 and TRBJ2-3, with 7 bases that match TRBD2. Germline CDR1 is WSHSY and CDR2 is SAAADI. J lost 0 bases, V lost 10 bases, and 7 bases had no gene match. The length of the CDR3 is 14 residues. The CDR3 DNA is TGCGCCACTGCCCTGGGGGGGAGCACAGATACGCAGTATTTT. This sequence encodes CATALGGSTDTQYF.

This clone occurred a few times. The chain recombines TRBV9 with TRBJ2-7, with D possibly matching TRBD2 (5 bases). The CDR3 extends over 16 amino acids. The germline gives CDR1 SGDLS, CDR2 YYNGEE. V lost 0 bases and J lost 4, with 17 bases in between. The CDR3 here is CASSVVPGMSRYEQYF. The CDR3 DNA reads TGTGCCAGCAGCGTAGTACCGGGAATGAGCCGATACGAGCAGTACTTC.

The V call is TRBV28, the J call TRBJ2-7; the D gene is possibly TRBD2 (5 bases). The CDR3 extends over 13 amino acids. The V end lost 7 bases, the J end lost 0 bases, and 10 bases lay between the germline ends. CDR1 MDHEN and CDR2 SYDVKM come from the germline V gene. The CDR3 nucleotides read TGTGCCAGCACCAGCGGAGTCTCCTACGAGCAGTACTTC. Protein sequence: CASTSGVSYEQYF.

J is TRBJ2-1 and V is TRBV7-2; 12 positions agree with TRBD2. Germline V lookup: CDR1 SGHTA, CDR2 FQGNSA. This CDR3 spans 18 amino acids. The V segment lost 3 bases and the J segment 7 bases; nucleotides outside the gene matches: 13. This CDR3 is CASSLVIATSGSRNEQFF. CDR3 bases: TGTGCCAGCAGCTTGGTTATTGCGACTAGCGGGAGTCGGAATGAGCAGTTCTTC.

The chain carries TRBV7-2 and TRBJ2-7; 11 bases align to TRBD1. The CDR3 extends over 16 amino acids. V trimming: 0 bases; J trimming: 3 bases; junction bases outside the gene matches: 4. CDR1 and CDR2 (germline): SGHTA, FQGNSA. CDR3 bases: TGTGCCAGCAGCTTAGCCGCGGACAGGGGGCTCTACGAGCAGTACTTC. Translation: CASSLAADRGLYEQYF.

V gene TRBV28 combines with J gene TRBJ2-7, with 11 nucleotides matching TRBD2. This CDR3 comprises 14 residues. V dropped 4 bases and J dropped 2; count of bases not matched to a gene: 1. The germline CDR1 and CDR2 sequences are MDHEN and SYDVKM. CDR3 loop: CASSSTSGAYEQYF. CDR3 coding DNA: TGTGCCAGCAGTTCGACTAGCGGGGCCTACGAGCAGTACTTC.

The V gene is TRBV2, the J gene TRBJ1-1; tentative D call: TRBD1 (6 bases). The CDR3 is 12 amino acids. Germline assignment: CDR1 SNHLY and CDR2 FYNNEI. The CDR3 DNA sequence: TGTCCGACCGGGGGGCGTGACACTGAAGCTTTCTTT. Residues: CPTGGRDTEAFF.

The chain employs TRBV6-6 and TRBJ2-3, with D unresolved. The CDR3 runs to 13 residues. V lost 7 bases to trimming and J lost 2 bases, with 10 bases between them. The germline gives CDR1 MNHNY, CDR2 SVGAGI (reference sequence). CDR3 bases: TGTGCCAGCATGCGACAACTCACAGATACGCAGTATTTT. Its translation: CASMRQLTDTQYF.

The rearrangement links TRBV18 to TRBJ1-5, with 8 bases matching TRBD1. The ends lost 4 bases at V and 9 bases at J; junction bases unmatched: 8. Germline CDR1 KGHSH, CDR2 LQKENI. This CDR3 spans 14 amino acids. In DNA form, the CDR3 reads TGTGCCAGCTCACAAGGACAGGGAACGGCGCCCCAGCATTTT. Protein product: CASSQGQGTAPQHF.